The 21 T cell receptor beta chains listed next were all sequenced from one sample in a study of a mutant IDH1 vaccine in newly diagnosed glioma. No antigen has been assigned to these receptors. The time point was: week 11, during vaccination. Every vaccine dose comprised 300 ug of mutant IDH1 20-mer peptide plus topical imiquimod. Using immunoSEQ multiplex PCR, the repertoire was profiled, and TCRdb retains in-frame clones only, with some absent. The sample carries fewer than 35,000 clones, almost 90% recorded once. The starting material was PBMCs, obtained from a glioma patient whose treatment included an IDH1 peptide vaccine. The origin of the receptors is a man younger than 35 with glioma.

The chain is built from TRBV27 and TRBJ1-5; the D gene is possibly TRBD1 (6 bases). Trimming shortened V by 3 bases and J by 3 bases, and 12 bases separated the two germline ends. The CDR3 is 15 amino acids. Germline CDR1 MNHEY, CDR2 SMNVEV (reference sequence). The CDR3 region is CASSFDRTINQPQHF. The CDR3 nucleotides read TGTGCCAGCAGTTTTGACAGGACAATCAATCAGCCCCAGCATTTT.

CDR3 residues: CAWSVGQGREKLFF. DNA of the CDR3: TGTGCCTGGAGTGTGGGGCAGGGTCGGGAAAAACTGTTTTTT. The chain joins TRBV30 to TRBJ1-4, with TRBD1 as a possible D gene (5 bases). CDR1 GTSNPN and CDR2 SVGIG come from the germline V gene (reference sequence). This CDR3 has 14 residues. V dropped 0 bases and J dropped 8 bases, with 13 bases sitting between them. Using reference TRBV30 and TRBJ1-4 for the parts outside the CDR3, the full variable domain is SQTIHQWPATLVQPVGSPLSLECTVEGTSNPNLYWYRQAAGRGLQLLFYSVGIGQISSEVPQNLSASRPQDRQFILSSKKLLLSDSGFYLCAWSVGQGREKLFFGSGTQLSVL.

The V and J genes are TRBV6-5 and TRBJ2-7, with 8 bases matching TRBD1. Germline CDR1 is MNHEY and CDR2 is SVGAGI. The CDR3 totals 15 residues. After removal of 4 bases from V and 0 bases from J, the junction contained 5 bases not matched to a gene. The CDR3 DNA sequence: TGTGCCAGCAGTTCCCGACAGGGGCGCTCCTACGAGCAGTACTTC. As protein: CASSSRQGRSYEQYF.

CDR3 amino acids: CASSQDPGSAYEQYF. As DNA, the CDR3 is TGCGCCAGCAGCCAAGATCCGGGTAGCGCCTACGAGCAGTACTTC. This sequence joins TRBV4-1 and TRBJ2-7; D possibly corresponds to TRBD2 (5 bases). V was trimmed by 0 bases and J by 2 bases, leaving 11 bases between them. The CDR3 has 15 amino acids. CDR1 and CDR2 from the germline V gene are MGHRA and YSYEKL.

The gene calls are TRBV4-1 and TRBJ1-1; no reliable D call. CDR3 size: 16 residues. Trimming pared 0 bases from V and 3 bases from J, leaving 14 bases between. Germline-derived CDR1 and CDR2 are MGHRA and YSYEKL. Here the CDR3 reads CASSQEGRKGDTEAFF. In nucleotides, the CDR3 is TGCGCCAGCAGCCAAGAGGGGAGAAAGGGAGACACTGAAGCTTTCTTT.

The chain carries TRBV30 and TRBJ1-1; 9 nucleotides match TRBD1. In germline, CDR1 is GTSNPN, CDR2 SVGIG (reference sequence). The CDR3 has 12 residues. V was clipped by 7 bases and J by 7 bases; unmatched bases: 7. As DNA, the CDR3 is TGTGCCTCCGACCACAGGGGGCTTGAAGCTTTCTTT. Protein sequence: CASDHRGLEAFF.

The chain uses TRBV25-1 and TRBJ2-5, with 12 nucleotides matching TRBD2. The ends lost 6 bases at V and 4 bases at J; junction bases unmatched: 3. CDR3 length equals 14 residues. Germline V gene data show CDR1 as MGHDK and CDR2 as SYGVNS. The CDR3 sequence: CASSGTSGPETQYF. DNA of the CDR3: TGTGCCAGCAGCGGGACTAGCGGGCCAGAGACCCAGTACTTC.

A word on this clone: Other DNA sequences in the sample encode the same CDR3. This CDR3 reads CAWSVNYGYTF. The CDR3 nucleotides read TGTGCCTGGAGCGTGAACTATGGCTACACCTTC. The rearrangement uses TRBV30 and TRBJ1-2; no firm D call. V dropped 3 bases and J dropped 2 bases, with 4 bases sitting between them. Germline CDR1 GTSNPN, CDR2 SVGIG (reference sequence). The CDR3 loop spans 11 amino acids.

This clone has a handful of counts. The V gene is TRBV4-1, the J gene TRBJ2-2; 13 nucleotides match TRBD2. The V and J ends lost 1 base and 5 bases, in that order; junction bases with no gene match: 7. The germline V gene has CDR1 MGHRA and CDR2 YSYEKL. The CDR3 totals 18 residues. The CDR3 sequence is CASSQGGLAGVGTGELFF. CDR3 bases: TGCGCCAGCAGCCAAGGAGGACTAGCGGGAGTGGGGACCGGGGAGCTGTTTTTT.

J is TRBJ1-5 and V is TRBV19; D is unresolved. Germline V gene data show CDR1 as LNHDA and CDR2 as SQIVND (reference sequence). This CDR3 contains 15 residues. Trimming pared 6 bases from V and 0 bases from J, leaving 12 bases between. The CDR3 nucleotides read TGTGCCAGTAGACTCGGAGGTGATAGCAATCAGCCCCAGCATTTT. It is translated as CASRLGGDSNQPQHF.

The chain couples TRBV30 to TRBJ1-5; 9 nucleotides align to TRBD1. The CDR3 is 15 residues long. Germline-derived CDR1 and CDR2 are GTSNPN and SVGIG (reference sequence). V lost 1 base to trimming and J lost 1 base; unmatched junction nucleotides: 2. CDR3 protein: CAWSGGTGSNQPQHF. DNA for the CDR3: TGTGCCTGGAGTGGGGGGACAGGGAGCAATCAGCCCCAGCATTTT.

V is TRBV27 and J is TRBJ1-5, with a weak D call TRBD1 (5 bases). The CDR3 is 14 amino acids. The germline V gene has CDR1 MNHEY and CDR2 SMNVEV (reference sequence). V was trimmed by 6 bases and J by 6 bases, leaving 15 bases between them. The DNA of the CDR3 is TGTGCCAGCAGCCTGGCGGGGCCAAGTCAGCCCCAGCATTTT. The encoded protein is CASSLAGPSQPQHF.

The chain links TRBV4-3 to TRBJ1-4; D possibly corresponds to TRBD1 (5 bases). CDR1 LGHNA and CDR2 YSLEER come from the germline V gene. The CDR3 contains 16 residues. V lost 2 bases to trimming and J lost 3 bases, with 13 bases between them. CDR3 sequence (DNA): TGCGCCAGCAGCCAAAACGTCGGGACCTCTAATGAAAAACTGTTTTTT. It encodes CASSQNVGTSNEKLFF.

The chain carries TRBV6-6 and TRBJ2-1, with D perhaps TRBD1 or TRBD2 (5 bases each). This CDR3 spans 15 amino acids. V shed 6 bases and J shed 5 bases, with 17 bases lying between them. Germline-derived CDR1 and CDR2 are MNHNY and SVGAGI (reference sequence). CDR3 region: CASSLVSMGDNEQFF. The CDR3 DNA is TGTGCCAGCAGCCTCGTATCTATGGGGGACAATGAGCAGTTCTTC.

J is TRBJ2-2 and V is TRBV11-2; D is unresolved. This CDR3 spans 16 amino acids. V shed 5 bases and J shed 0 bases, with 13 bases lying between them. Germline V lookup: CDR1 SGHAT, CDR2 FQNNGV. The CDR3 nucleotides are TGTGCCAGCAGCCTCCGGGCCCTCGCGAACACCGGGGAGCTGTTTTTT. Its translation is CASSLRALANTGELFF. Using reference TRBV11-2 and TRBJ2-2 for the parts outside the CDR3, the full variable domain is EAGVAQSPRYKIIEKRQSVAFWCNPISGHATLYWYQQILGQGPKLLIQFQNNGVVDDSQLPKDRFSAERLKGVDSTLKIQPAKLEDSAVYLCASSLRALANTGELFFGEGSRLTVL.

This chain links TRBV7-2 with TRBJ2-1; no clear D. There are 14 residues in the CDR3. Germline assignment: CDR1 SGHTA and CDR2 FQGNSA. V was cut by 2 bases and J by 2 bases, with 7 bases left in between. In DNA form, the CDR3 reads TGTGCCAGCAGCTTATCCACCCCCTACAATGAGCAGTTCTTC. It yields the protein CASSLSTPYNEQFF. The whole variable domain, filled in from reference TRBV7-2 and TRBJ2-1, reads GAGVSQSPSNKVTEKGKDVELRCDPISGHTALYWYRQSLGQGLEFLIYFQGNSAPDKSGLPSDRFSAERTGGSVSTLTIQRTQQEDSAVYLCASSLSTPYNEQFFGPGTRLTVL.

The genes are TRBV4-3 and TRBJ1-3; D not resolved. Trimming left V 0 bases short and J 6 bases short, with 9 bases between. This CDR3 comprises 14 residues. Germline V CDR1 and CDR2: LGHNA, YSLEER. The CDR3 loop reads CASSQDLALNTIYF. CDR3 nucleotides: TGCGCCAGCAGCCAAGATCTTGCCCTAAACACCATATATTTT.

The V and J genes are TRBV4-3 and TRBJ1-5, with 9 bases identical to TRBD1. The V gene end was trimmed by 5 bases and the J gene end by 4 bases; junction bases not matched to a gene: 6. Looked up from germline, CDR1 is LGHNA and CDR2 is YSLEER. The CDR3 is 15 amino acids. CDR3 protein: CASSADRGMNQPQHF. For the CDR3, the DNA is TGCGCCAGCAGCGCGGACAGGGGAATGAATCAGCCCCAGCATTTT.

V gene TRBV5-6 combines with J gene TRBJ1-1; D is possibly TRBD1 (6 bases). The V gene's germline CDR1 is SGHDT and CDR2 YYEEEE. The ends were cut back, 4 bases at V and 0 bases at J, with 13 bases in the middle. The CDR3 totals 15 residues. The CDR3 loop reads CASSRGTPMNTEAFF. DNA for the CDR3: TGTGCCAGCAGCCGCGGGACACCGATGAACACTGAAGCTTTCTTT.

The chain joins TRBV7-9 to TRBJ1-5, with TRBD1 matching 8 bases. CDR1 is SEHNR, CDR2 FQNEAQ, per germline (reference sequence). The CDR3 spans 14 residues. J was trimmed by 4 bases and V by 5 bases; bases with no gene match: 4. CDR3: CASSDGTGNQPQHF. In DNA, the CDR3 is TGTGCCAGCAGCGACGGGACAGGTAATCAGCCCCAGCATTTT.

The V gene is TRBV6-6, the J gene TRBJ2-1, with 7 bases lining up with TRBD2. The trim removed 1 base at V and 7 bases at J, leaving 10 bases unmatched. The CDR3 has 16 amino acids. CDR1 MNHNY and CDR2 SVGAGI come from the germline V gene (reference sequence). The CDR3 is CASSYWGGEASNEQFF. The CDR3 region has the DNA TGTGCCAGCAGTTACTGGGGGGGAGAGGCCTCTAATGAGCAGTTCTTC.